A selection of T cell receptor beta chains follows, all from one sample in a study of T-cell reconstitution after alpha-beta-depleted transplantation in children. TCRdb passed the PCR reads through MiXCR, listing each CDR3 protein once. The sample includes under 250,000 distinct CDR3 sequences, about 6.6% of them seen just once. Sequenced material: PBMCs, taken before TCRalphabeta/CD19-depleted stem cell transplant. The origin of the receptors is a boy aged 2 to 10 with acute lymphoblastic leukemia, due to receive a stem cell transplant. Each CDR3 is given with its conserved first and last residue. D genes are given only for firm matches. Some rows mark clone size as missing; the rest say once, few, many or name a class of expanded clone.

>-|-|TRBJ2-7|TRBV20-1
CSARGPVDSPYEQYF
TGCAGTGCTAGAGGGCCCGTTGACTCTCCCTACGAGCAGTACTTC
>-|few|TRBJ2-3|TRBV30
CAWRTGHTQYF
TGTGCCTGGAGGACAGGTCATACGCAGTATTTT
>TRBD1|few|TRBJ1-3|TRBV28
CASSQDRGLGNTIYF
TGTGCCAGCAGCCAGGACAGGGGCTTAGGAAACACCATATATTTT
>-|few|TRBJ1-2|TRBV9
CASSQDPNYGYTF
TGTGCCAGCAGTCAGGACCCTAACTATGGCTACACCTTC
>-|-|TRBJ2-7|TRBV20-1
CSAMWETSYEQYF
TGCAGTGCCATGTGGGAAACCTCCTACGAGCAGTACTTC
>-|many|TRBJ2-5|TRBV20-1
CSAQSEFQETQYF
TGCAGTGCCCAGTCCGAATTCCAAGAGACCCAGTACTTC
>TRBD1|many|TRBJ2-1|TRBV5-1
CASTTGQGNEQFF
TGCGCCAGTACAACGGGACAGGGAAATGAGCAGTTCTTC
>TRBD1|many|TRBJ2-7|TRBV12-3/TRBV12-4
CASRQGGDEQYF
TGTGCCAGCCGACAGGGCGGAGACGAGCAGTACTTC
>TRBD2|many|TRBJ2-3|TRBV28
CASSLYVAGGSTDTQYF
TGTGCCAGCAGTTTATACGTAGCGGGAGGTAGCACAGATACGCAGTATTTT
>-|-|TRBJ2-7|TRBV5-5
CASSLKQTAMYEQYF
TGTGCCAGCAGCTTGAAGCAGACAGCTATGTACGAGCAGTACTTC
>-|many|TRBJ2-3|TRBV14
CASSQERSRTDTQYF
TGTGCCAGCAGCCAAGAGAGGAGCCGCACAGATACGCAGTATTTT
>-|many|TRBJ1-5|TRBV12-3/TRBV12-4
CASSLWTEGDPQHF
TGTGCCAGCAGTTTGTGGACGGAGGGGGACCCCCAGCATTTT
>-|many|TRBJ2-1|TRBV20-1
CSASGFSYNEQFF
TGCAGTGCTAGCGGCTTCTCCTACAATGAGCAGTTCTTC
>-|few|TRBJ2-3|TRBV5-1
CASSLMGAQDTQYF
TGCGCCAGCAGCTTGATGGGGGCGCAAGATACGCAGTATTTT
>-|many|TRBJ2-3|TRBV7-9
CASSFSGTPDTQYF
TGTGCCAGCAGCTTCTCAGGCACCCCCGATACGCAGTATTTT
>TRBD2|few|TRBJ2-5|TRBV11-2
CASSPPGAGPLKTQYF
TGTGCCAGCAGCCCGCCCGGAGCGGGGCCGCTGAAGACCCAGTACTTC
>-|many|TRBJ2-6|TRBV11-2
CASSSVRANVLTF
TGTGCCAGCAGCTCGGTAAGGGCCAACGTCCTGACTTTC
>-|many|TRBJ2-5|TRBV20-1
CSARAGETQYF
TGCAGTGCTAGAGCGGGAGAGACCCAGTACTTC
>-|-|TRBJ1-3|TRBV28
CASSSTQLNSGNTIYF
TGTGCCAGCAGTTCGACCCAGTTAAACTCTGGAAACACCATATATTTT
>-|-|TRBJ1-5|TRBV23-1
CASSQSRRDSNQPQHF
TGCGCCAGCAGTCAATCGAGAAGGGATAGCAATCAGCCCCAGCATTTT
>-|many|TRBJ2-1|TRBV5-6
CASSGGSYGVYNEQFF
TGTGCCAGCAGCGGCGGGTCCTATGGGGTCTACAATGAGCAGTTCTTC
>TRBD1|many|TRBJ1-1|TRBV4-3
CASSTRPGTGGTEAFF
TGCGCCAGCAGCACTCGTCCCGGGACAGGGGGCACTGAAGCTTTCTTT
>-|-|TRBJ1-1|TRBV11-1
CASSPRGGSGRRNTEAFF
TGTGCCAGCAGCCCACGGGGGGGGTCAGGCCGTAGAAACACTGAAGCTTTCTTT
>-|-|TRBJ2-7|TRBV7-9
CASSLIETHSYEQYF
TGTGCCAGCAGCTTAATAGAGACTCACTCCTACGAGCAGTACTTC
>TRBD2|many|TRBJ2-3|TRBV7-3
CASSRGTSGATDTQYF
TGTGCCAGCAGCCGGGGGACTAGCGGCGCCACAGATACGCAGTATTTT
>-|few|TRBJ2-1|TRBV6-2/TRBV6-3
CASTRAYPGYNEQFF
TGTGCCAGCACTAGAGCATACCCAGGGTACAATGAGCAGTTCTTC
>-|-|TRBJ2-6|TRBV7-9
CASSLSTGLGGANVLTF
TGTGCCAGCAGCTTATCGACAGGCTTGGGCGGGGCCAACGTCCTGACTTTC
>TRBD1|few|TRBJ1-2|TRBV13
CASSLGLDRGRSGYGYTF
TGTGCCAGCAGCTTAGGCCTGGACAGGGGGCGATCGGGGTATGGCTACACCTTC
>-|many|TRBJ2-1|TRBV6-2/TRBV6-3
CASSYVDEQFF
TGTGCCAGCAGTTACGTGGATGAGCAGTTCTTC
>-|many|TRBJ2-6|TRBV4-3
CASSQEVGLTSGANVLTF
TGCGCCAGCAGCCAAGAAGTGGGACTTACCTCTGGGGCCAACGTCCTGACTTTC
>-|many|TRBJ1-1|TRBV9
CASSTAAYMNTEAFF
TGTGCCAGCAGCACGGCGGCGTACATGAACACTGAAGCTTTCTTT
>-|many|TRBJ2-5|TRBV12-3/TRBV12-4
CASSLGAALGPQYF
TGTGCCAGCAGTTTGGGCGCGGCTCTAGGCCCCCAGTACTTC
>TRBD1|-|TRBJ2-7|TRBV12-3/TRBV12-4
CASSGGTGVEQYF
TGTGCCAGCAGCGGCGGGACAGGGGTCGAGCAGTACTTC
>TRBD1|-|TRBJ1-2|TRBV12-3/TRBV12-4
CASSLDRGQFGYTF
TGTGCCAGCAGTTTGGACAGGGGGCAATTTGGCTACACCTTC
>TRBD2|many|TRBJ2-3|TRBV20-1
CSASWGLAAGDTQYF
TGCAGTGCTAGCTGGGGACTAGCGGCAGGGGATACGCAGTATTTT
>TRBD2|few|TRBJ2-3|TRBV4-3
CASSQGLAVSTDTQYF
TGCGCCAGCAGCCAGGGCCTAGCGGTGAGCACAGATACGCAGTATTTT
>TRBD2|-|TRBJ2-2|TRBV29-1
CSVHTSGGYTGELFF
TGCAGCGTGCACACTAGCGGGGGGTACACCGGGGAGCTGTTTTTT
>TRBD2|many|TRBJ2-5|TRBV5-5
CASSLVGQGGAQETQYF
TGTGCCAGCAGCTTGGTGGGCCAGGGAGGGGCCCAAGAGACCCAGTACTTC